These T cell receptor beta chains were read from a single sample in a study of T cell changes during pregnancy in multiple sclerosis. The assay was immunoSEQ multiplex PCR, and TCRdb's table has in-frame clones only and misses some. The table shows about 46,000 clones, with around 93% occurring only once. Specimen: CD8+ T cells from peripheral blood mononuclear cells, collected after pregnancy. The source of these receptors is a female donor with multiple sclerosis, enrolled in a pregnancy study. Each CDR3 is given with its conserved first and last residue. The D gene is left open where the match is weak. Only part of the rows carry a size: once, few, many, or a class if the clone is expanded.

cdr3_length d_call clone_size j_call v_call cdr3_aa cdr3_nt
13 TRBD2 - TRBJ2-7 TRBV29-1 CSVSGTSVYEQYF TGCAGCGTCTCCGGGACTAGCGTTTACGAGCAGTACTTC
11 - - TRBJ1-1 TRBV6-1 CATTGITEAFF TGTGCCACCACAGGGATCACTGAAGCTTTCTTT
13 TRBD1 - TRBJ1-1 TRBV6-1 CASRGTAGLEAFF TGTGCCAGCAGAGGGACAGCGGGTCTTGAAGCTTTCTTT
18 - - TRBJ2-7 TRBV25-1 CASSEYRLGREENYEQYF TGTGCCAGCAGTGAATATCGTTTGGGCAGGGAGGAGAACTACGAGCAGTACTTC
16 TRBD1 - TRBJ1-1 TRBV2 CASSVDRGLGNTEAFF TGTGCCAGCAGTGTGGACAGGGGGCTGGGGAACACTGAAGCTTTCTTT
13 - - TRBJ1-1 TRBV6-1 CASSSTGNTEAFF TGTGCCAGCAGTTCCACAGGGAACACTGAAGCTTTCTTT
13 - - TRBJ1-1 TRBV5-1 CASSWEVGTEAFF TGCGCCAGCAGCTGGGAGGTGGGCACTGAAGCTTTCTTT
15 - once TRBJ2-2 TRBV15 CATSRGRGNTGELFF TGTGCCACCAGCAGAGGGAGAGGGAACACCGGGGAGCTGTTTTTT
16 - - TRBJ2-3 TRBV4-1 CASSQDSAGRTDTQYF TGCGCCAGCAGCCAAGATTCTGCGGGACGCACAGATACGCAGTATTTT
14 - - TRBJ2-7 TRBV13 CASSLVGSGVEQYF TGTGCCAGCAGCTTAGTCGGCTCAGGGGTCGAGCAGTACTTC
20 TRBD2 - TRBJ2-7 TRBV4-1 CASSQAAPGLAGSSSYEQYF TGCGCCAGCAGCCAGGCCGCTCCGGGACTAGCGGGTTCGAGCTCCTACGAGCAGTACTTC
16 TRBD1 - TRBJ2-5 TRBV28 CASSSNLWDSQETQYF TGTGCCAGCAGTTCTAATCTCTGGGACAGCCAAGAGACCCAGTACTTC
13 TRBD1 - TRBJ2-5 TRBV7-9 CASSLDRQETQYF TGTGCCAGCAGCCTGGACAGGCAAGAGACCCAGTACTTC
17 TRBD2 - TRBJ2-1 TRBV5-1 CASSLTSGRDKYNEQFF TGCGCCAGCAGCTTGACTAGCGGGAGGGACAAGTACAATGAGCAGTTCTTC
11 - - TRBJ2-7 TRBV27 CAIGRAYEQYF TGTGCCATCGGCCGGGCCTACGAGCAGTACTTC
17 - - TRBJ1-5 TRBV19 CASILLRGLYGNQPQHF TGTGCCAGTATCTTACTCAGGGGTCTCTATGGGAATCAGCCCCAGCATTTT
16 - - TRBJ2-3 TRBV7-2 CASIKLGAGRGDTQYF TGTGCCAGCATAAAATTGGGGGCAGGGAGGGGGGATACGCAGTATTTT
12 - - TRBJ1-2 TRBV7-9 CASSSSLYGYTF TGTGCCAGCAGCTCTAGCCTCTATGGCTACACCTTC
16 - - TRBJ1-1 TRBV11-1 CASSQDFSGGNTEAFF TGTGCCAGCAGCCAAGATTTTTCGGGGGGGAACACTGAAGCTTTCTTT
17 TRBD1 - TRBJ1-5 TRBV2 CASSESRTGYSNQPQHF TGTGCCAGCAGTGAGTCCCGGACAGGATATAGCAATCAGCCCCAGCATTTT
15 - - TRBJ2-5 TRBV5-1 CASSLYAGAIETQYF TGCGCCAGCAGCTTGTACGCGGGGGCTATCGAGACCCAGTACTTC
14 TRBD1 - TRBJ2-7 TRBV7-9 CASSSRDRDYEQYF TGTGCCAGCAGCTCTCGGGACAGGGACTACGAGCAGTACTTC
13 - medium-sized TRBJ2-1 TRBV6-4 CASSDSEYNEQFF TGTGCCAGCAGTGACTCAGAGTACAATGAGCAGTTCTTC
13 - - TRBJ1-1 TRBV19 CASSRAGETEAFF TGTGCCAGTAGTCGGGCAGGGGAAACTGAAGCTTTCTTT
14 - - TRBJ2-7 TRBV2 CATYEGRESYEQYF TGTGCCACATATGAGGGGCGGGAAAGCTACGAGCAGTACTTC
15 - - TRBJ1-2 TRBV5-4 CASSFAGQNRYGYTF TGTGCCAGCAGCTTTGCGGGGCAGAACAGATATGGCTACACCTTC
12 - - TRBJ2-7 TRBV2 CASSGGDSEQYF TGTGCCAGCAGTGGCGGGGACAGCGAGCAGTACTTC
13 TRBD1 - TRBJ1-4 TRBV10-3 CAISDRANEKLFF TGTGCCATCTCCGACAGGGCAAATGAAAAACTGTTTTTT
14 - - TRBJ1-5 TRBV19 CASSIDRVNQPQHF TGTGCCAGTAGTATCGACAGAGTCAATCAGCCCCAGCATTTT
13 TRBD1 - TRBJ1-1 TRBV11-2 CASFSGTDTEAFF TGTGCCAGTTTTTCCGGGACAGATACTGAAGCTTTCTTT
15 TRBD1 - TRBJ2-2 TRBV15 CATSWDSLVTGELFF TGTGCCACCAGCTGGGACAGTTTGGTCACCGGGGAGCTGTTTTTT
14 TRBD1 - TRBJ1-1 TRBV29-1 CSALGQDGNTEAFF TGCAGCGCCCTCGGACAGGATGGGAACACTGAAGCTTTCTTT
15 TRBD1 - TRBJ1-6 TRBV4-1 CASSHPGQGDSPLHF TGCGCCAGCAGCCACCCGGGACAGGGGGATTCACCCCTCCACTTT
11 - once TRBJ2-1 TRBV4-1 CASSQDREQFF TGCGCCAGCAGCCAAGACCGTGAGCAGTTCTTC
16 TRBD1 - TRBJ1-1 TRBV6-5 CASSYPTGTGNTEAFF TGTGCCAGCAGTTACCCAACCGGGACAGGGAACACTGAAGCTTTCTTT
15 - - TRBJ2-7 TRBV4-1 CASSQDPGAGYEQYF TGCGCCAGCAGCCAAGATCCAGGCGCGGGCTACGAGCAGTACTTC
15 TRBD1 - TRBJ1-1 TRBV6-4 CASTRDSQPNTEAFF TGTGCCAGCACCCGGGACAGTCAACCGAACACTGAAGCTTTCTTT
15 - - TRBJ2-2 TRBV5-1 CASSLLEGRTGELFF TGCGCCAGCAGCTTGCTGGAGGGGCGAACCGGGGAGCTGTTTTTT
15 - - TRBJ1-1 TRBV4-2 CASSQDTGINTEAFF TGTGCCAGCAGCCAAGATACGGGAATCAACACTGAAGCTTTCTTT
11 - once TRBJ1-1 TRBV7-6 CASSAGGEAFF TGTGCCAGCAGCGCCGGGGGTGAAGCTTTCTTT
16 TRBD2 once TRBJ2-1 TRBV13 CASSLDGTSGANEQFF TGTGCCAGCAGCTTAGACGGGACTAGCGGGGCCAATGAGCAGTTCTTC
13 TRBD1 - TRBJ1-2 TRBV27 CASSTGVTDGYTF TGTGCCAGCAGTACAGGGGTAACGGATGGCTACACCTTC
17 - - TRBJ1-5 TRBV23-1 CASSQANEEETYQPQHF TGCGCCAGCAGTCAAGCGAACGAGGAAGAAACTTATCAGCCCCAGCATTTT
16 TRBD2 - TRBJ2-1 TRBV6-1 CASSDVLAGGDNEQFF TGTGCCAGCAGTGACGTACTAGCGGGGGGGGACAATGAGCAGTTCTTC
15 - - TRBJ2-2 TRBV15 CATSPRSGNTGELFF TGTGCCACCAGCCCGCGTAGCGGGAACACCGGGGAGCTGTTTTTT
12 - - TRBJ2-7 TRBV6-1 CAQRRPSYEQYF TGTGCCCAACGGCGGCCCTCCTACGAGCAGTACTTC
15 TRBD2 - TRBJ2-7 TRBV9 CASSPGGGLSYEQYF TGTGCCAGCAGCCCCGGCGGGGGGCTCTCCTACGAGCAGTACTTC
12 - - TRBJ2-7 TRBV14 CASSRAFQEQYF TGTGCCAGCAGCCGGGCTTTCCAAGAGCAGTACTTC
15 TRBD1 once TRBJ2-1 TRBV10-2 CARTGPMTGSNEQFF TGCGCCAGGACAGGTCCGATGACAGGGTCGAATGAGCAGTTCTTC
15 TRBD1 - TRBJ1-5 TRBV6-5 CASSSTGGTGQPQHF TGTGCCAGCAGTTCCACAGGGGGAACGGGTCAGCCCCAGCATTTT
17 - - TRBJ2-3 TRBV12-2 CASCLGQVFISTDTQYF TGTGCAAGTTGCTTAGGACAGGTTTTTATCTCCACAGATACGCAGTATTTT
14 TRBD1 - TRBJ2-3 TRBV2 CASSPGQGTDTQYF TGTGCCAGCAGTCCCGGACAGGGCACAGATACGCAGTATTTT
14 - - TRBJ2-1 TRBV10-3 CAISESRDYNEQFF TGTGCCATCAGTGAGTCGAGGGATTACAATGAGCAGTTCTTC
14 TRBD1 - TRBJ1-1 TRBV27 CASSSGTGLFGAFF TGTGCCAGCAGTTCCGGGACAGGGTTATTCGGAGCTTTCTTT